The clone carrying this T cell receptor (beta chain) was recorded once. This sample is part of a study of blood T cell repertoires in COVID-19. The CDR3 covers 12 residues. Germline loops: CDR1 LGHNA, CDR2 YNFKEQ. The V gene end was trimmed by 8 bases and the J gene end by 3 bases; junction bases not matched to a gene: 4. Per the authors' pipeline: Reference gene primer amplification in the assay estimated nucleated cell counts. Sequencing was performed with immunoSEQ multiplex PCR; in TCRdb, only in-frame clones are kept and a portion is missing. From that table come the V and J calls and clone size; the DNA was used to work out D and trimming. Here the sample spans around 230,000 clones, 82% being singletons.

Sequencing input: peripheral blood. This sequence originates from a woman aged 60 to 75 with active or convalescent COVID-19. V gene TRBV4-2 combines with J gene TRBJ2-7; 7 bases map to TRBD2. The DNA of the CDR3 is TGTGCCAGCGGGAGCGGGGTCTACGAGCAGTACTTC. Its translation is CASGSGVYEQYF.